This T cell receptor beta chain was retrieved from a study of T cells in Graves' hyperthyroidism and ophthalmopathy. Amplification targeted TCR beta CDR3 regions from RNA transcripts. A first-round RT-PCR of the TCR CDR3 used the HTBI primer set. MiXCR, applied by TCRdb to the multiplex PCR reads, yields one record per CDR3 protein. The sample lists about 96,000 distinct CDR3 sequences, roughly 49% seen once, with about 25% in the top ten. Study results and caveats: Blood also held most thyroid clonotypes expanded beyond 0.001. Stable hyperthyroidism was told apart from ophthalmopathy by a model built on 13 V-J features. Prediction of ophthalmopathy progression came a median roughly 6.7 months pre-onset.

Comments on this clonotype: Its antigen remains unknown.

This CDR3 comprises 14 residues. Germline V gene data show CDR1 as SGHTA and CDR2 as FQGNSA. Trimming removed 2 bases from V and 9 bases from J, with 16 bases in between. Lactation, pregnancy, other autoimmune disease or uncontrolled infection led to exclusion of patients. The chain uses TRBV7-2 and TRBJ2-5; D not certain. The clonotype comes from a middle-aged woman with Graves' hyperthyroidism. What was sequenced was blood. The CDR3 sequence is CASSLLPEGQPQYF. Here the CDR3 DNA reads TGTGCCAGCAGCTTACTACCGGAAGGGCAGCCCCAGTACTTC.